This T cell receptor beta chain came from a study of early stage breast cancer tumors (dated by TCRdb to 2015 to 2018). General notes on the study: Of the approximately 16 invasive breast tumors, about a dozen were found to be estrogen receptor-positive, progesterone receptor-positive and HER2-negative. About 65% of the 12 ER+/PR+/HER2- tumors were invasive ductal carcinomas, while the other four were invasive lobular carcinomas. On average, each sample had roughly 10-fold read coverage. A total of 2,651,842 templates, representing 1,097,674 unique clonotypes, were detected across all samples. What the study reported, not specific to this receptor: Enriched TCRB sequences shared across patients were mostly commonly generated sequences, unlikely to play an important role in the tumor microenvironment. Analysis by tumor subtype was prevented by the small cohort size. Compared with adjacent normal breast tissue, tumors had 2.5 to 3-fold higher T cell density and higher clonality. Sequencing bulk genomic DNA from unsorted cells could not capture chain pairing or functional markers like CD4, CD8 and FOXP3. Greater similarity was observed between blood and normal breast repertoires than between blood and tumor repertoires, and tumor was distinguished from normal in most of the 16 patients when each tissue was compared with blood.

With regard to this clone: This receptor's antigen is unknown. No quality values exist for individual bases; no much larger clone is one base distant.

The study profiled bulk TCR beta-chain repertoires in matched peripheral blood, tumor and adjacent normal breast tissue taken from fewer than 20 patients with early-stage breast cancer. Before surgery, roughly 4.5-11 mL of whole blood was collected in EDTA tubes and processed within 2 hours. Ficoll-Paque centrifugation in SepMate-50 tubes was used to isolate peripheral blood mononuclear cells. PBMCs were cryopreserved in roughly 90% FBS with about 10% DMSO in aliquots of 2 to 4 million cells and stored in liquid nitrogen. The Qiagen AllPrep DNA/RNA Mini kit was used to extract genomic DNA. Two independent genomic DNA replicates were amplified for each sample, with 0.5 ug used for blood and about 1.5 ug for tumor or normal breast. TCRB sequencing of genomic DNA was carried out with the ImmunoSeq Intro kit according to the manufacturer's instructions. Multiplex PCR was run for 25 to 35 cycles using proprietary primers and spike-in control sequences for absolute quantification. An 87-bp fragment spanning the CDR3 and flanking V and J genes was sequenced with single-end 150-bp reads. Seven samples, with two replicates for each sample, were multiplexed per lane of an Illumina MiSeq using version 3.0 chemistry. The authors' analysis ran thus. The vendor's proprietary pipeline handled the raw data processing, merging both replicates into a single result for each sample. Clonotypes were defined as productive rearrangements sharing the V-gene family, CDR3 amino acid sequence and J-gene segment. To compute clonality, the normalized Shannon entropy (Pielou evenness) of TCRB abundances was subtracted from 1. T cell density was estimated by dividing total templates by the number of input cells inferred from the DNA input amount. Recon, run with its default parameters, was used to estimate overall repertoire diversity and clonality. Clonotypes with over 0.1% abundance in tumor and at least 32-fold higher abundance in tumor than in normal breast were defined as tumor-enriched. Entries here come from immuneACCESS through TCRdb and include only in-frame sequences with V and J called. Some clones fail to appear in such tables; in the studies checked, an unresolved V gene covers under half of the shortfall, and the cause of the remainder is unknown. Clone size and V and J calls were adopted from that table, with D and trimming inferred from the DNA. A total of around 51,000 clones appear in this sample, roughly 78% of them only once. Roughly 3.4% of the sample is held by the ten biggest clonotypes.

The sample taken for sequencing was blood. This receptor was obtained from a person aged 40-50 years with breast cancer.

The sequenced DNA: TGTGCCAGCAGCGTCCTGGGGGCAGGGGGAAACAATGAGCAGTTCTTC. Its translation is CASSVLGAGGNNEQFF. Rearrangement joined TRBV9 to TRBJ2-1; 7 bases in the middle match TRBD1. In the germline V gene, CDR1 corresponds to SGDLS and CDR2 to YYNGEE. Reading from cysteine to phenylalanine, the CDR3 counts 16 amino acids. Solely the CDR3 DNA is kept, with 48 bases framed from the first base. Trimming accounts for 2 bases at V and 5 bases at J, while the number of junction bases matched to no gene is 10.